This TCR beta chain derives from a study of CD8+ T cells in alopecia areata. Study conclusions and caveats: Across lesional scalp, and particularly alopecia totalis/universalis, clonality surpassed that of normal scalp.

Reverse transcription of extracted RNA yielded cDNA, which provided the sequencing template. The table came from immunoSEQ multiplex PCR; TCRdb's copy has only in-frame clones and leaves some out. Of fewer than 90,000 clones listed, roughly 51% are singletons. V dropped 1 base and J dropped 10; count of bases not matched to a gene: 2. This CDR3 contains 14 residues. Germline V gene data show CDR1 as SEHNR and CDR2 as FQNEAQ (reference sequence). Lesional scalp tissue (obtained by punch biopsy) and peripheral blood were collected from alopecia areata patients. Separation by sorting yielded CD4+ and CD8+ T cells from PBMCs. The sample holds one count of this clone. Its antigen remains unknown.

The chain recombines TRBV7-9 with TRBJ1-6; 9 bases match TRBD1. Sequencing used NKG2D-high CD8+ T cells sorted from blood. The sequence was collected from a human donor with alopecia areata. The CDR3 spells CASSLGTGVSPLHF. The CDR3 DNA reads as TGTGCCAGCAGCTTAGGGACAGGGGTATCACCCCTCCACTTT.